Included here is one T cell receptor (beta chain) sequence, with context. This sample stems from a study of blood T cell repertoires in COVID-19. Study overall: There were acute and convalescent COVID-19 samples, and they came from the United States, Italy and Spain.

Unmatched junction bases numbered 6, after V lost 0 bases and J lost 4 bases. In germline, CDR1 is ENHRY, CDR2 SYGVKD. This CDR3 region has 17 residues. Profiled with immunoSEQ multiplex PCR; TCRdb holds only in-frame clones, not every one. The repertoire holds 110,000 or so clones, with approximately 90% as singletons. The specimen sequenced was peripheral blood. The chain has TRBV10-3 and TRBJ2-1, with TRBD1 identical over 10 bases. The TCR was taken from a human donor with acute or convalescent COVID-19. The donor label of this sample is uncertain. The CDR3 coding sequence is TGTGCCATCAGTGAGTCCGCCGGGACAGGGGAATACAATGAGCAGTTCTTC. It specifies CAISESAGTGEYNEQFF.